This is a list of T cell receptor beta chains from one sample in a study of T cells after somatic rescue of genetic block. Assay: immunoSEQ multiplex PCR; the TCRdb copy retains only in-frame clones and omits some. This sample has about 72,000 clones, with approximately 91% found just once. Source material: peripheral blood mononuclear cells (PBMCs). Source of these receptors: a man aged 30 to 45. The conserved cysteine and the conserved F or W are not part of the CDR3 here. The order of the fields is J gene, V gene, CDR3 protein.

J: TRBJ2-1
V: TRBV28
CDR3: ASSAERAGGEQF

J: TRBJ2-5
V: TRBV14
CDR3: ASSQSIQETQY

J: TRBJ2-4
V: TRBV27
CDR3: ASSPSTMGIQY

J: TRBJ2-3
V: TRBV5-5
CDR3: ASSPGTDTQY

J: TRBJ2-2
V: TRBV28
CDR3: ASSFTGAGGELF

J: TRBJ2-7
V: TRBV11-3
CDR3: ASSSGLAGGREQY

J: TRBJ2-3
V: TRBV2
CDR3: ASSEQGVADTQY

J: TRBJ2-1
V: TRBV19
CDR3: ATGLAGRDEQF

J: TRBJ2-1
V: TRBV7-6
CDR3: ASSWGGENEQF

J: TRBJ2-5
V: TRBV7-9
CDR3: ASSLPGGRETQY